The clone carrying this T cell receptor (beta chain) was seen more than once but under ten times. The antigen remains unidentified. The source of the sample is a study of response to subunit inactivated influenza vaccine. Overall study results and limits: Authors suggested few new T cells are recruited by each seasonal influenza vaccination.

One entry per CDR3 protein, called by TCRdb with MiXCR from the RT-PCR reads. Counted here are hundreds of thousands of distinct CDR3 sequences, less than 20% occurring once; the ten biggest clones make up around 9.9%. CDR3 length: 13 amino acids. Trimming at V came to 7 bases and at J to 8 bases, leaving 6 bases not matched to a gene. This TCR came from a man aged 45 to 65 who received an inactivated influenza vaccine. The genes are TRBV12-3 or TRBV12-4 and TRBJ2-1, with 9 bases aligning to TRBD1. The material sequenced was PBMCs from blood, taken 4 to 6 days after vaccination. For the CDR3, the DNA is TGTGCCAGCATACAGGGGGCTGGAGATGAGCAGTTCTTC. It codes for CASIQGAGDEQFF.